What follows describes a single TCR beta chain. The antigen this receptor binds is unknown. No much larger clone is present one base from it, and per-base qualities are unavailable. CDR1 and CDR2 are drawn from the germline V gene: SGHRS, YFSETQ. Taken from cysteine to phenylalanine, the CDR3 has 16 residues. The CDR3 DNA has 48 bases and is translated from base 1. Trimming costs V 0 bases and J 1 base, and their ends lie 14 bases apart. TCR CDR3 regions were amplified from genomic DNA by multiplex PCR using the deep immunoSEQ assay. Extracted genomic DNA from each cell subset was spread evenly across all wells of several immunoSEQ 96-well plates, with each plate serving as a replicate. Each replicate PCR for sorted subsets received around 210 ng genomic DNA, equal to roughly 30,000 T cell genomes. Purified libraries were measured with a Qubit 3.0 fluorometer, size-checked on a Bioanalyzer 2100, and measured again with the KAPA Library Quantification kit. Every immunoSEQ 96-well plate was sequenced on a separate single-read 150-cycle Illumina NextSeq 550 flow cell. In the paper's pipeline: Because only junctional sequences without quality scores were contained in the immunoSEQ output, filtering matching that applied to full-length reads could not be performed. To assign V/J genes and CDR3, sequences were annotated using PyIR, a Python wrapper for IgBLAST v1.9, with IMGT germline references. Any read was removed if the V/J assignment was weak (E-value above 1e-6), the CDR3 was missing, or the read contained stop codons, out-of-frame junctions, or ambiguous translated residues. V3J clonotypes were defined by identical inferred V gene, J gene, and CDR3 amino acid sequence. Percentage overlap between repertoires was calculated by dividing the number of shared unique clonotypes by the size of the smaller repertoire. Three approaches were used to assess repertoire richness: RTK rarefaction, the Chao1 estimator, and Recon v2.1 estimates of unobserved clonotypes. OLGA was used to compute generation probabilities for all TCRbeta clonotypes that the gDNA method yielded from several donors. The clones in this table, taken by TCRdb from immuneACCESS, are in-frame only. Not every clone is retained; where verified, under half of the shortfall comes from an unresolved V gene, and the cause of the rest is unknown. V, J and clone size are those of that table, while D and trimming were read from the DNA. This sample gives more than 2 million clones in total; over 85% of them show up just once. In total, the top ten clones hold more than 0.1% of the sample.

Donors were healthy HIV-negative adults with no recently reported acute infections or vaccinations. All donors were Caucasian adults living in Nashville, Tennessee, USA. CD4+ T cells were enriched through magnetic negative selection, after which naive cells were positively selected on CD45RA and the remaining negative fraction served as the memory subset. Blood was obtained by leukapheresis, after which PBMCs were separated by Ficoll-Histopaque density gradient centrifugation and cryopreserved in liquid nitrogen vapor phase. Analytical flow cytometry was used to check the purity and quantity of each magnetically sorted T cell population. Genomic DNA was isolated from every sorted fraction and measured by UV absorbance on a Nanodrop 2000c. The data were obtained in a study of shared clonotypes between healthy human individuals (TCRdb year 2020). Regarding the study in general: The cohort included a few men and two women between 18 and 49 years of age. Libraries were prepared and TCR repertoires were sequenced by different laboratories using diverse techniques, in order to increase sequencing depth and limit assay-specific biases. The study deeply sequenced blood TCR repertoires of about 5 healthy adults to estimate repertoire size and the extent of clonotype sharing between individuals. For each donor, CD4 naive and CD4 memory were each run on three plates, CD8 naive on two plates, and CD8 memory on one plate. Between about 0.8 and 8.9 billion PBMCs per donor were obtained by leukapheresis.

The full study reports these points: Rarefaction of sorted-subset datasets indicated incomplete sequencing despite the large sequencing depth. The small number of donors limited the genetic and exposure-history diversity represented. Sampling was limited to blood, and TCR repertoires in tissue likely differ from TCR repertoires in blood. Compared with non-shared clonotypes, clonotypes shared by all four sorted-subset donors had higher generation probabilities. Pairwise subsampling led to the expectation that sequencing depth would affect the degree of clonotype sharing among donors. Larger estimated clonotype richness was generally found for naive subsets than for memory subsets. When a few donors were compared, the shared fraction of clonotypes was about 5% for naive CD4, less than 4% for naive CD8, roughly 2.5% for memory CD4, and 0.4% for memory CD8.

The sequenced sample was naive CD4+ T cells sorted from blood. The cell subset or site label on this specimen signifies: CD45RA+ positively selected. The chain uses TRBV5-1 and TRBJ2-7, and the D gene may be TRBD2, 6 bases matching. The TCR sequence derives from a man between 18 and 35 years old in good health. DNA sequence: TGCGCCAGCAGCTTGGTCGGCGGGGCGAAATCCTACGAGCAGTACTTC. Its translation is CASSLVGGAKSYEQYF.